The next 16 T cell receptor beta chains were all read from a single sample in a study of blood T cell repertoires in COVID-19. Method: immunoSEQ multiplex PCR; TCRdb's copy keeps in-frame clones and lacks some. The sample has some 250,000 clones; around 85% are singletons. Input material: peripheral blood. Receptors were obtained from a woman between 25 and 40 years old with COVID-19, enrolled during active disease.

The chain has TRBV4-1 and TRBJ2-2; 9 bases agree with TRBD1. V lost 4 bases and J lost 1; bases outside the gene matches: 7. The CDR3 has 17 residues. Germline CDR1 is MGHRA and CDR2 is YSYEKL. CDR3 region: CASSPTSGQGNTGELFF. CDR3 in DNA: TGCGCCAGCAGCCCAACTTCGGGACAGGGGAACACCGGGGAGCTGTTTTTT.

The chain joins TRBV18 to TRBJ1-1; 7 positions match TRBD1. CDR1 is KGHSH and CDR2 is LQKENI in the germline V gene. The junction had 4 bases not matched to a gene; V was cut back by 3 bases and J by 0 bases. The CDR3 has 15 amino acids. The CDR3 nucleotides are TGTGCCAGCTCACCGCCGGGACAGATGAACACTGAAGCTTTCTTT. Its translation is CASSPPGQMNTEAFF.

This chain joins TRBV27 and TRBJ1-6; unclear D gene. The germline V and J ends were trimmed by 7 bases and 6 bases, with 10 bases remaining between them. This CDR3 comprises 13 residues. CDR1 is MNHEY, CDR2 SMNVEV, per germline (reference sequence). Written as DNA, the CDR3 is TGTGCCAGCACTATGACGGGTAATTCACCCCTCCACTTT. Its protein is CASTMTGNSPLHF.

The rearrangement links TRBV12-3 or TRBV12-4 to TRBJ1-5; D is perhaps TRBD1 (5 bases). Trimming cost V 2 bases and J 5 bases, with 7 bases left between them. The CDR3 is 13 amino acids. CDR3 region: CASSLWGDQPQHF. In DNA form, the CDR3 reads TGTGCCAGCAGTTTATGGGGGGATCAGCCCCAGCATTTT.

The V gene is TRBV12-3 or TRBV12-4, the J gene TRBJ2-1, with unresolved D. The CDR3 has 13 amino acids. Trimming took 0 bases from V and 4 from J, leaving 4 bases between them. The CDR3 reads CASSLASYNEQFF. The CDR3 nucleotides are TGTGCCAGCAGTTTAGCCAGTTACAATGAGCAGTTCTTC.

The rearrangement uses TRBV7-9 and TRBJ1-2; TRBD1 agrees at 9 bases. After removal of 5 bases from V and 3 bases from J, the junction contained 4 bases not matched to a gene. Germline V gives CDR1 SEHNR, CDR2 FQNEAQ (reference sequence). The CDR3 runs to 14 residues. CDR3 in DNA: TGTGCCAGCAGCCGGACAGGGGAGGACTATGGCTACACCTTC. It is translated as CASSRTGEDYGYTF. The full variable domain, with the rest looked up from reference TRBV7-9 and TRBJ1-2, is DTGVSQNPRHKITKRGQNVTFRCDPISEHNRLYWYRQTLGQGPEFLTYFQNEAQLEKSRLLSDRFSAERPKGSFSTLEIQRTEQGDSAMYLCASSRTGEDYGYTFGSGTRLTVV.

The chain uses TRBV5-5 and TRBJ1-2; no clear D. This CDR3 is 15 amino acids long. The germline gives CDR1 SGHKS, CDR2 YYEKEE (reference sequence). Between the trimmed V and J ends, which lost 4 bases and 2 bases, there was a span of 15 bases. The CDR3 nucleotides are TGTGCCAGCAGCCTTTGGCCCCGGGAAAACTATGGCTACACCTTC. Amino acids: CASSLWPRENYGYTF.

The gene calls are TRBV6-6 and TRBJ2-2; tentative D call: TRBD1 (5 bases). The V gene lost 2 bases and the J gene lost 3 bases, with 7 bases spanning the gap. The V gene's germline CDR1 is MNHNY and CDR2 SVGAGI (reference sequence). The CDR3 totals 14 residues. CDR3 DNA sequence: TGTGCCAGCAGTTACCCCAGGGACACCGGGGAGCTGTTTTTT. Residues: CASSYPRDTGELFF.

In DNA form, the CDR3 reads TGTGCCAGCAGCCAAGAGGCAAGATCCAATCAGCCCCAGCATTTT. This codes for CASSQEARSNQPQHF. The chain joins TRBV4-2 to TRBJ1-5, with D unclear. V gave up 0 bases and J gave up 3 bases, with 9 bases separating them. This CDR3 is built from 15 residues. Germline assignment: CDR1 LGHNA and CDR2 YNFKEQ.

The chain is built from TRBV28 and TRBJ2-5; the match to TRBD2 covers 8 bases. With 4 bases clipped from V and 7 bases from J, the junction kept 17 bases outside the gene matches. CDR1 is MDHEN and CDR2 is SYDVKM in the germline V gene. This CDR3 region has 17 residues. This chain's CDR3 is CASSSRLYGRAGGTQYF. DNA of the CDR3: TGTGCCAGCAGTTCCCGACTCTACGGACGGGCGGGGGGGACCCAGTACTTC.

This sequence joins TRBV27 and TRBJ2-3, with D maybe TRBD1 (6 bases). The germline gives CDR1 MNHEY, CDR2 SMNVEV (reference sequence). This CDR3 is built from 15 residues. Trimming stripped 3 bases from V and 1 base from J, with 11 bases between. CDR3 in DNA: TGTGCCAGCAGTTTCAGGGGATTGGGCACAGATACGCAGTATTTT. Translating it yields CASSFRGLGTDTQYF.

The chain links TRBV28 to TRBJ2-7; 8 bases align to TRBD1. V dropped 4 bases and J dropped 0; count of bases not matched to a gene: 8. The V gene's germline CDR1 is MDHEN and CDR2 SYDVKM. This CDR3 is built from 16 residues. The CDR3 here is CASSWVPGQDSYEQYF. The CDR3 coding sequence is TGTGCCAGCAGTTGGGTGCCGGGACAGGACTCCTACGAGCAGTACTTC.

The J gene is TRBJ1-5, the V gene TRBV4-1, with D tentatively TRBD1 (6 bases). The CDR3 is 14 residues long. V was cut by 4 bases and J by 7 bases, with 14 bases left in between. CDR1 and CDR2 from the germline V gene are MGHRA and YSYEKL. In DNA form, the CDR3 reads TGCGCCAGCAGCCTCACAGGGACGGAACAGCCCCAGCATTTT. Protein product: CASSLTGTEQPQHF.

Only one count was recorded for this clone. The V gene is TRBV4-2, the J gene TRBJ2-7, with TRBD1 matching over 7 bases. J gave up 4 bases and V 4 bases, and 13 bases lay outside the gene matches. Germline V gene lookup returns CDR1 LGHNA and CDR2 YNFKEQ. This CDR3 spans 16 amino acids. The chain's CDR3 is CASSLIPGQIIYEQYF. The CDR3 bases are TGTGCCAGCAGCCTAATACCGGGACAGATTATATACGAGCAGTACTTC.

This clone was observed a few times. The rearrangement links TRBV19 to TRBJ2-2; 7 positions match TRBD1. Trimming took 7 bases from V and 0 from J; bases not matched to a gene: 5. The CDR3 has 15 residues. The germline V gene has CDR1 LNHDA and CDR2 SQIVND (reference sequence). CDR3 in DNA: TGTGCCAGTACCCTAGGACAGGCGAACACCGGGGAGCTGTTTTTT. Encoded protein: CASTLGQANTGELFF.

This clone was detected only once. The chain has TRBV2 and TRBJ2-1, with 8 bases fitting TRBD2. There are 15 residues in the CDR3. Germline CDR1 reads SNHLY; CDR2 reads FYNNEI. V lost 7 bases and J lost 6; bases outside the gene matches: 11. The CDR3 DNA sequence: TGTGCCAGCATTATCGGGGGGGCCGGTAGCAATGAGCAGTTCTTC. This gives the protein CASIIGGAGSNEQFF.